Described below is a single TCR beta chain sequence and its context. No antigen is known for it. V lost 0 bases, J lost 3 bases, and 8 bases stayed unmatched. The CDR3 sequence is 17 residues long. Per the germline V gene, CDR1 is LGHNA and CDR2 is YNFKEQ. The sample originates from a study of beta chain features in type 1 diabetes. Sequencing targeted expressed TCRB transcripts, as all isolated RNA had been reverse transcribed. The study sequenced naive, central memory and regulatory T cell samples to an average of about 3.8 million reads. The repertoire was sequenced with immunoSEQ multiplex PCR; TCRdb's copy has only in-frame clones and lacks some. The sample holds 900,000 or so clones, around a sixth seen once. Points from the study as a whole: When VDJ junctions were examined, type 1 diabetes patients showed fewer insertions and more deletions. A definitive answer on HLA type influencing TCRB rearrangement was not reached here.

What was sequenced was naive CD4+ T cells from blood. This clonotype was sampled from a woman between 18 and 30 years old in good health. V usage is TRBV4-2 and J usage is TRBJ2-7; 10 bases map to TRBD2. The CDR3 spells CASSQELRTSGNYEQYF. DNA of the CDR3: TGTGCCAGCAGCCAAGAGCTAAGGACTAGCGGAAACTACGAGCAGTACTTC.